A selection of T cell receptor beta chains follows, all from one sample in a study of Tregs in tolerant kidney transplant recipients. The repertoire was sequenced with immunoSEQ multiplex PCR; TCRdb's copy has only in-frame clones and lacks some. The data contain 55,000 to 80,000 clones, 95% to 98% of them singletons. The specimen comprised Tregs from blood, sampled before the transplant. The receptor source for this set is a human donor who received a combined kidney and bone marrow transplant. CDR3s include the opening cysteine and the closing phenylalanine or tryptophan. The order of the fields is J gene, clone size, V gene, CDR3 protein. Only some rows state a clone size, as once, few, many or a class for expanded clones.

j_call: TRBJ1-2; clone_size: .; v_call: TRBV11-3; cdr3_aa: CASSLGTAYGYTF
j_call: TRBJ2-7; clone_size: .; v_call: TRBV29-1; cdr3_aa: CSVRVALDSREQYF
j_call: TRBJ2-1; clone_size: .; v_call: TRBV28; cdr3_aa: CASSLYPPSLGLAKGGEQFF
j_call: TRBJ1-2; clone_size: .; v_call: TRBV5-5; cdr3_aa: CASSSIHRGVGLYGYTF
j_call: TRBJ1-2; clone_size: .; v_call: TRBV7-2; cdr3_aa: CASSLVWGGEEGYTF
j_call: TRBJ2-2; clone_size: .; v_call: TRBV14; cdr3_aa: CASSTLWAGVNTGELFF
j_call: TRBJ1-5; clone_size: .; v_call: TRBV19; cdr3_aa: CASTGTSNQPQHF
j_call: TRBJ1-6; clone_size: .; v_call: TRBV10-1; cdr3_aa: CAGHSSDRANSPLHF
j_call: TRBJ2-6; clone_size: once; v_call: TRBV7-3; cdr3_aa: CASSLTVSGANVLTF
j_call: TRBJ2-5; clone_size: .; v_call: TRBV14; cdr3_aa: CASSQGRTSGGETQYF
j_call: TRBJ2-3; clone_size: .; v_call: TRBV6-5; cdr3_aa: CASKRRGGTQYF
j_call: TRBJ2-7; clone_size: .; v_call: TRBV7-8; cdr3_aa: CASSLVGRVSYEQYF
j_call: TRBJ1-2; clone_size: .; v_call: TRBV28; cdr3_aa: CASSSGQGSYGYTF
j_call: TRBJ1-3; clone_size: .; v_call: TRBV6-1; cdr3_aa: CASTSGNSGNTIYF
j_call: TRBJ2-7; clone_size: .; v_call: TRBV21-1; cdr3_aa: CASSKRQGYEQYF
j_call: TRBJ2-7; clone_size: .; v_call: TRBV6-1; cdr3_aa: CASSEALNFLYEQYF
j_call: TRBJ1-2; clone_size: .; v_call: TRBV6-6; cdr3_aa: CASNKPGSGYGYTF
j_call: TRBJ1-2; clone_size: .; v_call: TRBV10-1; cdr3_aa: CASRGGQGRDPNYGYTF
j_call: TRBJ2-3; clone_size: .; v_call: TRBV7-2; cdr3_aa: CASSRPGRADTQYF
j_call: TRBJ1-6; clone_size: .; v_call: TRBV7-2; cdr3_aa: CASTISGGDNSPLHF
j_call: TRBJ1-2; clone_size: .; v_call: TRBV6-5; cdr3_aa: CASRGKDRESYGYTF
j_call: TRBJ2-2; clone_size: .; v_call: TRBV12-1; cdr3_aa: CASSSMGTSDFIGELFF
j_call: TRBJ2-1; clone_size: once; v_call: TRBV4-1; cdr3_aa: CASSHLSGRISYNEQFF
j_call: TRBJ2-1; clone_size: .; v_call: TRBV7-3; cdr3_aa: CASSLIPGRGTEQFF
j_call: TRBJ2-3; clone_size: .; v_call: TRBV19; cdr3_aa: CASSRTGNPGTDTQYF
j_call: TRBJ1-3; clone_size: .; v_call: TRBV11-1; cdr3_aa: CASSPGLGNTIYF
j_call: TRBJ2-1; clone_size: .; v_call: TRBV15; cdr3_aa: CATRRDRGMTNEQFF
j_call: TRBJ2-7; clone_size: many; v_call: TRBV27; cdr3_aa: CASRLAGAMNYEQYF
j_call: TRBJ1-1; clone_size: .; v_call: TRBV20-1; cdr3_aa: CSMGLNTEAFF
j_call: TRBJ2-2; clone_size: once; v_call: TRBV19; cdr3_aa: CASKRENTGELFF
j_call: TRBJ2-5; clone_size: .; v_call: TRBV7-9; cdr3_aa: CASSIPGLAPQYF
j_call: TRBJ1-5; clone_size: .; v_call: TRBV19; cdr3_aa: CASSIVVRDQPQHF
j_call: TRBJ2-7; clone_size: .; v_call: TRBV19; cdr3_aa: CASSIERTGGTYEQYF
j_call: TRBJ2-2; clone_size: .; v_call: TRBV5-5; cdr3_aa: CASSPTGKAGELFF
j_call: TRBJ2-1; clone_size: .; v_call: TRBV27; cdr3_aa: CASSSGSGNYNEQFF
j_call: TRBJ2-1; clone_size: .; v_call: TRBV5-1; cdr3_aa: CASSLGYNNEQFF
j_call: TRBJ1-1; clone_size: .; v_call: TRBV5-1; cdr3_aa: CASSLAGNPNTEAFF
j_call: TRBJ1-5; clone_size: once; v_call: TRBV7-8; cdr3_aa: CASSLATGTSNQPQHF
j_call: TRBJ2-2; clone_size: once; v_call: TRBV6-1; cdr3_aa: CATIAGGRNGELFF
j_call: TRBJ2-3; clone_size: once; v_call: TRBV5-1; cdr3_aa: CASSYDPRDTQYF
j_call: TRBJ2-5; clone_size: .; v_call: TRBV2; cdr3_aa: CASRGVETQYF
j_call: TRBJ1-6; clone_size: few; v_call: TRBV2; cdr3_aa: CASTRNSPLHF
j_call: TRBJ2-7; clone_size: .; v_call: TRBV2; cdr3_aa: CASSANRGWYEQYF
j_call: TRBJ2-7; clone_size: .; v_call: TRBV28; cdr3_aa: CASSLGQVHEQYF
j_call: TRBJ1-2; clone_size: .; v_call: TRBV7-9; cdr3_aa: CASSLVGERDGYTF
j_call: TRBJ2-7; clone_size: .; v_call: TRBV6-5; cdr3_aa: CASSYIPGPYEQYF
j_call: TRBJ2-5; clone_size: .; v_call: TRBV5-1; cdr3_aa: CASSLGASGSMGWVQETQYF
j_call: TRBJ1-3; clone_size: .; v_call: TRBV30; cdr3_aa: CAWSLLNTIYF